The T cell receptor (beta chain) described here comes from a study of T cells in localized non-small cell lung cancer. TCRdb's copy holds only in-frame clones and misses some; the assay was immunoSEQ multiplex PCR. The sample has roughly 2,700 clones, 27% seen once. The CDR3 is 17 amino acids. Germline-derived CDR1 and CDR2 are MDHEN and SYDVKM. With 3 bases clipped from V and 4 bases from J, the junction kept 12 bases outside the gene matches. With regard to this clone: Its cognate antigen is unknown.

Study conclusions and caveats: Appearing in adjacent lung were a median 57 of the top 100 tumor clones.

The input for sequencing was normal lung tissue next to the tumor, taken before any cancer treatment. The sequence was obtained from a female donor over 55 with stage I squamous cell lung carcinoma. The chain has TRBV28 and TRBJ2-7; 10 bases line up with TRBD2. CDR3 bases: TGTGCCAGCAGTTTTATCCCTAGCGGGAGCCCACGTTACGAGCAGTACTTC. It translates to CASSFIPSGSPRYEQYF.